The 29 T cell receptor beta chains reported below all come from one sample, sequenced in a study of T cell changes during pregnancy in multiple sclerosis. Method: immunoSEQ multiplex PCR; TCRdb's copy keeps in-frame clones and lacks some. The profile shows some 95,000 clones, approximately 92% of them singletons. The material was peripheral blood, obtained in the first trimester of pregnancy. The receptors derive from a female donor with multiple sclerosis, enrolled in a pregnancy study.

This chain connects TRBV9 to TRBJ2-3; D remains ambiguous. Germline V gives CDR1 SGDLS, CDR2 YYNGEE. V gave up 4 bases and J gave up 2 bases, with 14 bases separating them. The CDR3 totals 15 residues. The CDR3 spells CASSRVEVSTDTQYF. The DNA for the CDR3 is TGTGCCAGCAGCCGGGTCGAGGTCTCCACAGATACGCAGTATTTT. The full variable domain, completed using reference TRBV9 and TRBJ2-3, is DSGVTQTPKHLITATGQRVTLRCSPRSGDLSVYWYQQSLDQGLQFLIQYYNGEERAKGNILERFSAQQFPDLHSELNLSSLELGDSALYFCASSRVEVSTDTQYFGPGTRLTVL.

V is TRBV11-1 and J is TRBJ2-3; a possible D gene is TRBD2 (5 bases). Trimming left V 3 bases short and J 0 bases short, with 13 bases between. The germline V gene encodes CDR1 SGHAT and CDR2 FQDESV (reference sequence). The CDR3 is 16 amino acids. CDR3 loop: CASSFFGGHSTDTQYF. CDR3 DNA: TGTGCCAGCAGCTTTTTTGGCGGGCACAGCACAGATACGCAGTATTTT. Using reference TRBV11-1 and TRBJ2-3 for the parts outside the CDR3, the full variable domain is EAEVAQSPRYKITEKSQAVAFWCDPISGHATLYWYRQILGQGPELLVQFQDESVVDDSQLPKDRFSAERLKGVDSTLKIQPAELGDSAMYLCASSFFGGHSTDTQYFGPGTRLTVL.

The CDR3 loop reads CASSVAAITDTQYF. The CDR3 region has the DNA TGTGCCAGCAGCGTAGCTGCGATTACAGATACGCAGTATTTT. This rearrangement joins TRBV9 to TRBJ2-3; D gene uncertain. CDR1 SGDLS and CDR2 YYNGEE come from the germline V gene. V was cut by 0 bases and J by 3 bases, with 8 bases left in between. The CDR3 sequence is 14 residues long. Variable domain in full (rest from reference TRBV9 and TRBJ2-3): DSGVTQTPKHLITATGQRVTLRCSPRSGDLSVYWYQQSLDQGLQFLIQYYNGEERAKGNILERFSAQQFPDLHSELNLSSLELGDSALYFCASSVAAITDTQYFGPGTRLTVL.

The chain combines TRBV7-9 with TRBJ2-7; TRBD1 agrees at 7 bases. Germline CDR1 is SEHNR and CDR2 is FQNEAQ (reference sequence). Germline trimming cut 1 base from V and 3 bases from J; bases unmatched to any gene: 6. The CDR3 has 15 residues. The CDR3 loop is CASSLEVQGVYEQYF. The CDR3 DNA follows: TGTGCCAGCAGCTTAGAGGTGCAGGGGGTCTACGAGCAGTACTTC.

The chain's CDR3 is CASSSSGLAGGMVYEQYF. As DNA, the CDR3 is TGTGCCAGCAGCTCCTCGGGACTAGCGGGAGGAATGGTCTACGAGCAGTACTTC. The chain joins TRBV7-2 to TRBJ2-7; the match to TRBD2 covers 15 bases. CDR1 SGHTA and CDR2 FQGNSA come from the germline V gene. This CDR3 comprises 18 residues. V lost 4 bases and J lost 3; bases outside the gene matches: 10.

The rearrangement joins TRBV7-2 to TRBJ2-7; 15 bases are a match to TRBD2. The junction had 7 bases not matched to a gene; V was cut back by 2 bases and J by 2 bases. The CDR3 is 18 amino acids. Germline loops: CDR1 SGHTA, CDR2 FQGNSA. CDR3 sequence reads: CASSLWTSGRAGTYEQYF. CDR3 DNA: TGTGCCAGCAGCTTATGGACTAGCGGGAGGGCCGGGACCTACGAGCAGTACTTC.

The chain links TRBV28 to TRBJ2-1; 10 bases fit TRBD2. The CDR3 runs 14 residues. Germline CDR1 reads MDHEN; CDR2 reads SYDVKM. Trimming at V came to 7 bases and at J to 4 bases, leaving 4 bases not matched to a gene. The CDR3 sequence: CASTPAGGYNEQFF. CDR3 sequence (DNA): TGTGCCAGCACCCCAGCGGGGGGGTACAATGAGCAGTTCTTC.

The V and J genes are TRBV27 and TRBJ2-2, with TRBD2 matching 7 bases. Germline CDR1 is MNHEY and CDR2 is SMNVEV (reference sequence). There are 17 residues in the CDR3. J was trimmed by 6 bases and V by 2 bases; bases with no gene match: 12. The CDR3 spells CASSLNQAGVGPGELFF. The CDR3 coding sequence is TGTGCCAGCAGTTTAAATCAGGCGGGAGTGGGCCCCGGGGAGCTGTTTTTT.

The chain carries TRBV5-1 and TRBJ2-5; 11 bases agree with TRBD2. Germline trimming cut 3 bases from V and 5 bases from J; bases unmatched to any gene: 9. From germline, CDR1 is SGHRS and CDR2 YFSETQ. CDR3 size: 16 residues. The CDR3 bases are TGCGCCAGCAGCTCCTCCGAACTAGCGGGAGTGGAGACCCAGTACTTC. Protein sequence: CASSSSELAGVETQYF.

The chain joins TRBV14 to TRBJ2-7, with 8 bases that match TRBD2. This CDR3 region has 14 residues. J gave up 5 bases and V 10 bases, and 13 bases lay outside the gene matches. Germline V gene lookup returns CDR1 SGHDN and CDR2 FVKESK. The CDR3 loop is CATSPIAGFNEQYF. CDR3 bases: TGTGCCACCTCGCCTATAGCGGGATTCAACGAGCAGTACTTC.

The rearrangement joins TRBV18 to TRBJ2-5, with D perhaps TRBD1 (7 bases). The CDR3 totals 14 residues. The V end was cut by 2 bases, the J end by 4 bases, with 11 bases between. The germline V gene has CDR1 KGHSH and CDR2 LQKENI. The CDR3 DNA follows: TGTGCCAGCTCACCAATCCAGGGGGGAGAGACCCAGTACTTC. It encodes CASSPIQGGETQYF.

V and J are TRBV19 and TRBJ2-7; TRBD1 agrees at 11 bases. The CDR3 extends over 17 amino acids. V lost 4 bases to trimming and J lost 5 bases; unmatched junction nucleotides: 13. CDR1 is LNHDA, CDR2 SQIVND, per germline (reference sequence). The DNA of the CDR3 is TGTGCCAGTAGTAGAAGCGGCACCGGGACAGGGGGTAACGAGCAGTACTTC. This encodes CASSRSGTGTGGNEQYF.

The chain has TRBV28 and TRBJ2-1; 10 nucleotides match TRBD1. The V gene end was trimmed by 5 bases and the J gene end by 0 bases; junction bases not matched to a gene: 10. The CDR3 contains 18 residues. The germline V gene encodes CDR1 MDHEN and CDR2 SYDVKM. The CDR3 reads CASSLPGQGHPSYNEQFF. DNA of the CDR3: TGTGCCAGCAGTCTACCGGGACAGGGGCATCCCTCCTACAATGAGCAGTTCTTC.

This sequence joins TRBV15 and TRBJ1-4; a weak D match, TRBD1 (5 bases). Trimming left V 6 bases short and J 4 bases short, with 9 bases between. This CDR3 has 13 residues. Germline V gene data show CDR1 as LNHNV and CDR2 as YYDKDF (reference sequence). The CDR3 spells CATRADSNEKLFF. CDR3 coding DNA: TGTGCCACCAGGGCTGACAGTAATGAAAAACTGTTTTTT.

J is TRBJ2-7 and V is TRBV30; possibly TRBD1 for D (5 bases). V lost 3 bases to trimming and J lost 3 bases, with 15 bases between them. This CDR3 region has 14 residues. Germline CDR1 GTSNPN, CDR2 SVGIG (reference sequence). CDR3 coding DNA: TGTGCCTGGAGCGAGACGAATACAGGCTACGAGCAGTACTTC. This gives the protein CAWSETNTGYEQYF. Full variable domain (rest looked up from reference TRBV30 and TRBJ2-7): SQTIHQWPATLVQPVGSPLSLECTVEGTSNPNLYWYRQAAGRGLQLLFYSVGIGQISSEVPQNLSASRPQDRQFILSSKKLLLSDSGFYLCAWSETNTGYEQYFGPGTRLTVT.

The chain employs TRBV5-1 and TRBJ2-7; D remains ambiguous. The CDR3 is 13 amino acids. Trimming pared 3 bases from V and 3 bases from J, leaving 10 bases between. Germline-derived CDR1 and CDR2 are SGHRS and YFSETQ. Here the CDR3 DNA reads TGCGCCAGCAGCTACATGGTCAGCTACGAGCAGTACTTC. Amino acid sequence: CASSYMVSYEQYF. The full variable domain, rest sourced from reference TRBV5-1 and TRBJ2-7, is KAGVTQTPRYLIKTRGQQVTLSCSPISGHRSVSWYQQTPGQGLQFLFEYFSETQRNKGNFPGRFSGRQFSNSRSEMNVSTLELGDSALYLCASSYMVSYEQYFGPGTRLTVT.

V usage is TRBV28 and J usage is TRBJ1-2, with unresolved D. This CDR3 spans 13 amino acids. In germline, CDR1 is MDHEN, CDR2 SYDVKM. Trimming took off 3 bases at V and 5 bases at J, with 10 bases between the two ends. The CDR3, as DNA: TGTGCCAGCAGTTTCGCACAGATTTATGGCTACACCTTC. Translation gives CASSFAQIYGYTF.

The chain recombines TRBV2 with TRBJ2-1; D is unresolved. Germline CDR1 SNHLY, CDR2 FYNNEI. The CDR3 has 13 residues. The V gene lost 6 bases and the J gene lost 6 bases, with 12 bases spanning the gap. CDR3 protein: CASRESRPNEQFF. DNA for the CDR3: TGTGCCAGCAGGGAGTCGCGGCCCAATGAGCAGTTCTTC.

The chain couples TRBV2 to TRBJ2-7; weak D call: TRBD2 (6 bases). The CDR3 loop spans 15 amino acids. Per germline, CDR1 SNHLY and CDR2 FYNNEI. The V gene lost 3 bases and the J gene lost 5 bases, with 17 bases spanning the gap. In DNA, the CDR3 is TGTGCCAGCAGTGACGTAGCGGAACCGCGGGACGAGCAGTACTTC. The encoded protein is CASSDVAEPRDEQYF.

This chain joins TRBV4-1 and TRBJ1-3; D may be TRBD1 (5 bases). V was cut by 2 bases and J by 0 bases, with 11 bases left in between. Germline assignment: CDR1 MGHRA and CDR2 YSYEKL. The CDR3 has 16 amino acids. CDR3 protein: CASSQLQAISGNTIYF. CDR3 sequence (DNA): TGCGCCAGCAGCCAATTACAGGCCATCTCTGGAAACACCATATATTTT.

The chain carries TRBV7-2 and TRBJ1-1; D might be TRBD1 (6 bases). CDR1 and CDR2 (germline): SGHTA, FQGNSA. With 3 bases removed from V and 4 bases from J, the gap between germline ends came to 9 bases. There are 13 residues in the CDR3. DNA of the CDR3: TGTGCCAGCAGCTTTAAAGGGGGCACTGAAGCTTTCTTT. As protein: CASSFKGGTEAFF. The whole variable domain, filled in from reference TRBV7-2 and TRBJ1-1, reads GAGVSQSPSNKVTEKGKDVELRCDPISGHTALYWYRQSLGQGLEFLIYFQGNSAPDKSGLPSDRFSAERTGGSVSTLTIQRTQQEDSAVYLCASSFKGGTEAFFGQGTRLTVV.

The V and J genes are TRBV5-1 and TRBJ2-7, with 10 bases aligning to TRBD1. Germline V gene lookup returns CDR1 SGHRS and CDR2 YFSETQ. CDR3 length: 14 residues. Unmatched junction bases numbered 6, after V lost 5 bases and J lost 4 bases. The CDR3: CASRGTGDIYEQYF. The CDR3 nucleotides read TGCGCCAGCAGAGGGACAGGGGACATTTACGAGCAGTACTTC.

The chain is built from TRBV4-2 and TRBJ2-3, with 13 bases lining up with TRBD2. This CDR3 has 20 residues. The V gene end was trimmed by 0 bases and the J gene end by 1 base; junction bases not matched to a gene: 10. Germline CDR1 and CDR2: LGHNA and YNFKEQ. The DNA for the CDR3 is TGTGCCAGCAGCCAAGAACTAGCGGGAGGGCCATCCGTGCGCACAGATACGCAGTATTTT. Encoded protein: CASSQELAGGPSVRTDTQYF.

This clone was seen just once. The V gene is TRBV9, the J gene TRBJ2-1; 12 bases are a match to TRBD2. In germline, CDR1 is SGDLS, CDR2 YYNGEE. V was pared by 0 bases and J by 8 bases, with 6 bases of the junction left unmatched. This CDR3 has 16 amino acids. CDR3 loop: CASSVVTSGSRHEQFF. DNA for the CDR3: TGTGCCAGCAGCGTAGTGACTAGCGGGAGCCGGCATGAGCAGTTCTTC.

The V call is TRBV30, the J call TRBJ2-2; tentatively, D is TRBD2 (6 bases). The V gene's germline CDR1 is GTSNPN and CDR2 SVGIG (reference sequence). V was cut by 5 bases and J by 6 bases, with 10 bases left in between. The CDR3 sequence is 12 residues long. The CDR3 loop is CAWSWGAGELFF. The CDR3 bases are TGTGCCTGGTCTTGGGGGGCCGGGGAGCTGTTTTTT.

Turning to this clone: This specimen includes other DNA sequences encoding the same CDR3. The J gene is TRBJ2-7, the V gene TRBV2; TRBD2 matches 12 bases. With V trimmed by 1 base and J by 4 bases, 2 bases remained unmatched. Germline values: CDR1 SNHLY, CDR2 FYNNEI. The CDR3 is 15 residues long. CDR3 nucleotide sequence: TGTGCCAGCAGTGAAGGACTAGCGGGAGTTTACGAGCAGTACTTC. Encoded protein: CASSEGLAGVYEQYF.

The chain carries TRBV21-1 and TRBJ2-1; the table's D call TRBD1 went unverified against the DNA. TRBV21-1 is annotated as a pseudogene. The CDR3 length is 11 residues. CDR3 bases: TGTGCCAGCATGCCCAGGGGGGAGCAGTTCTTC. Translated: CASMPRGEQFF.

This clone was recorded only once. The chain uses TRBV4-3 and TRBJ2-7, with TRBD2 matching over 9 bases. With V trimmed by 1 base and J by 2 bases, 3 bases remained unmatched. Per the germline V gene, CDR1 is LGHNA and CDR2 is YSLEER. The CDR3 is 15 residues long. The CDR3 protein is CASSQGLAETYEQYF. In nucleotides, the CDR3 is TGCGCCAGCAGCCAAGGACTAGCGGAGACCTACGAGCAGTACTTC.

The rearrangement joins TRBV20-1 to TRBJ1-2; no firm D call. The CDR3 spans 11 residues. Germline assignment: CDR1 DFQATT and CDR2 SNEGSKA (reference sequence). Deletions cut 6 bases from V and 7 bases from J, with 12 bases between. For the CDR3, the DNA is TGCAGTGCGAGGGAAGTATTTGGCTACACCTTC. This codes for CSAREVFGYTF.